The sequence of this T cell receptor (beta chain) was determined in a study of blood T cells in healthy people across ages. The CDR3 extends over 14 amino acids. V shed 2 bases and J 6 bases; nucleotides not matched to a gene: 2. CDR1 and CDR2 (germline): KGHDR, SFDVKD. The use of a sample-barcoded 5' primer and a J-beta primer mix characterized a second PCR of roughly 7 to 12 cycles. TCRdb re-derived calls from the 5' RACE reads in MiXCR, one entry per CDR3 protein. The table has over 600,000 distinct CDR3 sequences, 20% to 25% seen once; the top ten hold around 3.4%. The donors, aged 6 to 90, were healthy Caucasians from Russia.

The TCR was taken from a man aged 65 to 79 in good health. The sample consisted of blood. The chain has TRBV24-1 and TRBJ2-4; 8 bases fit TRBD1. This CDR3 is CATSDSGQGNIQYF. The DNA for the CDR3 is TGTGCCACCAGTGATTCCGGACAGGGAAACATTCAGTACTTC.